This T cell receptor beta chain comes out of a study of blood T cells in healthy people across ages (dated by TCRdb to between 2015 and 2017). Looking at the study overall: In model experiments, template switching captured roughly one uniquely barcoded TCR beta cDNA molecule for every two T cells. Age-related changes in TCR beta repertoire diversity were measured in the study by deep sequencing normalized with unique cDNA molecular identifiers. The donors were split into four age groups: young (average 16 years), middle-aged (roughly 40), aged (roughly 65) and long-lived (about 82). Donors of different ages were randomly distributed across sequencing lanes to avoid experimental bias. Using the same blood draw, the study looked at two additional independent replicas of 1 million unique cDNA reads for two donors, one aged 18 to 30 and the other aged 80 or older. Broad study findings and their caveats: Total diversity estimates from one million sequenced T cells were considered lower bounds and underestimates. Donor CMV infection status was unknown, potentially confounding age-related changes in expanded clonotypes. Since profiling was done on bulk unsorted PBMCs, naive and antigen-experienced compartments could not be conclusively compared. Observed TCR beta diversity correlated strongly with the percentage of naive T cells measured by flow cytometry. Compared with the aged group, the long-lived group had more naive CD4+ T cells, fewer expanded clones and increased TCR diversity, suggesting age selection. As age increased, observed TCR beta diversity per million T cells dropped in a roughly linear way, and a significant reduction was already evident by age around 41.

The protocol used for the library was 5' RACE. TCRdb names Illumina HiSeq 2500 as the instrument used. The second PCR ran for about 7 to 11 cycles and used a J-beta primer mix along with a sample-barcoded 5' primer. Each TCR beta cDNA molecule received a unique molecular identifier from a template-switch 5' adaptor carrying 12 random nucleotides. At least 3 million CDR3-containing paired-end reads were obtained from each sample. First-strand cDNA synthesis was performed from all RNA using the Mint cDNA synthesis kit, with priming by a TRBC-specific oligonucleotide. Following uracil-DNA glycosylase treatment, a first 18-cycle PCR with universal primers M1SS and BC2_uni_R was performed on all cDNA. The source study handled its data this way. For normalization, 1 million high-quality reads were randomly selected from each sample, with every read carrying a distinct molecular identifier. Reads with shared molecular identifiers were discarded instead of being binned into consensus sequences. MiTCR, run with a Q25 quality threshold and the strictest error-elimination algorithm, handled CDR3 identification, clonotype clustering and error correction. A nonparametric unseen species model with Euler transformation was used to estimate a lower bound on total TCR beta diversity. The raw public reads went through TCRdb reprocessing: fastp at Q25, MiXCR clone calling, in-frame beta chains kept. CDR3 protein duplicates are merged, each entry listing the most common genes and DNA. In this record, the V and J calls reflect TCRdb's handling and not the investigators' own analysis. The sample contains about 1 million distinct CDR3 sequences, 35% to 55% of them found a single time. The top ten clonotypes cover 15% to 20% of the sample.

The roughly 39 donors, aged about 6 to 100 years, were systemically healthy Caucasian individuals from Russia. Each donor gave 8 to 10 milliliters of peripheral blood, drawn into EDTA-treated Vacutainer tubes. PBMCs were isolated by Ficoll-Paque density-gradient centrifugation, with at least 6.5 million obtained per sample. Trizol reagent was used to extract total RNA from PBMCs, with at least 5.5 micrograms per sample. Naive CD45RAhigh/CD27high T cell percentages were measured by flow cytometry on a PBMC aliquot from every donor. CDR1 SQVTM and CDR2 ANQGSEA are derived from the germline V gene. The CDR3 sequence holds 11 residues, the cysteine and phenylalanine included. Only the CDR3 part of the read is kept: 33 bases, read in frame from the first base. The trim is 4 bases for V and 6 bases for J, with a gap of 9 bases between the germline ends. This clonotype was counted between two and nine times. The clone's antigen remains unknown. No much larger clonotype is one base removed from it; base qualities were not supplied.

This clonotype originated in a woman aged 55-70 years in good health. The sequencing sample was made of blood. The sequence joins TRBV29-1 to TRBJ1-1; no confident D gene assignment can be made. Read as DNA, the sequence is TGCAGCGTTGCCTCCGGCTCTGAAGCTTTCTTT. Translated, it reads CSVASGSEAFF.